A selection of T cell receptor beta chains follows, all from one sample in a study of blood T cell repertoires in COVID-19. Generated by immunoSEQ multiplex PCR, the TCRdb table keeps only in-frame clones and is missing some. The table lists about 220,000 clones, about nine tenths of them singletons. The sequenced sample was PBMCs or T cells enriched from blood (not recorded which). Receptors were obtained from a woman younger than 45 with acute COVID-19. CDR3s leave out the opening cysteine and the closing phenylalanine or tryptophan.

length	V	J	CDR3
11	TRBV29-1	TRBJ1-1	SVLYYSNTEAF
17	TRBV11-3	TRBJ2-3	ASSLGTSGGSLGSFTQY
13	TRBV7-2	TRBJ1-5	ASSLVGQSNQPQH
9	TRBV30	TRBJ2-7	AWEESYEQY
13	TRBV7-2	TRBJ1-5	ASRAGVQGGQPQH
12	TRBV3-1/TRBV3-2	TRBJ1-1	ASSPTGGVTEAF
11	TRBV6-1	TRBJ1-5	ASSEREMQPQH
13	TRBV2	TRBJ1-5	ASSPARQGDQPQH
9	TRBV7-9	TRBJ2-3	ASTPGDTQY
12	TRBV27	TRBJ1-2	ASSSGTGGEGYT
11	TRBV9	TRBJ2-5	ASSTLGGETQY
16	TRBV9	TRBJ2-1	ASSVDGLAGGLYNEQF
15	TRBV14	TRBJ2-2	ASSQATSGGYTGELF
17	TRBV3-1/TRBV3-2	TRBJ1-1	ASSPERGDRGMGNTEAF
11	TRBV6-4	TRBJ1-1	ASSSEGATEAF
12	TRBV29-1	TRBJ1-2	SVDGDRGNYGYT
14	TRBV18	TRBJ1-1	ASSSAGTVGNTEAF
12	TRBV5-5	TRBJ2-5	ASSPGPRGETQY
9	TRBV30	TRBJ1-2	AWSGRVPRT
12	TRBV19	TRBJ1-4	ASRTAGAGEKLF
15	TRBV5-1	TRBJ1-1	ASSLVGRGAGDTEAF
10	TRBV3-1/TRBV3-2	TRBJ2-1	ASRSPCDEQF
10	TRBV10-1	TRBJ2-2	ASIADTGELF
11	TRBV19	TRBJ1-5	ASSRAVRQPQH
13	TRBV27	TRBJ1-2	ASSLGPGHLYGYT
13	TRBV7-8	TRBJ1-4	ASSLIGGAMEKLF
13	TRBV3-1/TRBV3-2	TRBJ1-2	ASSQGGGTAHGYT
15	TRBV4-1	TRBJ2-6	ASSRGVGTYGANVLT
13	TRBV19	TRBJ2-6	ASSDSFSGANVLT
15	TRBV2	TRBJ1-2	ASSDPVDRVKNYGYT
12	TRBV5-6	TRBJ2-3	ASSLAPSTDTQY
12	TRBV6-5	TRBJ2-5	ASSYLSGGETQY
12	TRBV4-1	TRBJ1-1	ASSQDGTPYEAF
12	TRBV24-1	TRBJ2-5	ATSPTGGQETQY
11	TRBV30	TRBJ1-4	AWSSGRWEKLF